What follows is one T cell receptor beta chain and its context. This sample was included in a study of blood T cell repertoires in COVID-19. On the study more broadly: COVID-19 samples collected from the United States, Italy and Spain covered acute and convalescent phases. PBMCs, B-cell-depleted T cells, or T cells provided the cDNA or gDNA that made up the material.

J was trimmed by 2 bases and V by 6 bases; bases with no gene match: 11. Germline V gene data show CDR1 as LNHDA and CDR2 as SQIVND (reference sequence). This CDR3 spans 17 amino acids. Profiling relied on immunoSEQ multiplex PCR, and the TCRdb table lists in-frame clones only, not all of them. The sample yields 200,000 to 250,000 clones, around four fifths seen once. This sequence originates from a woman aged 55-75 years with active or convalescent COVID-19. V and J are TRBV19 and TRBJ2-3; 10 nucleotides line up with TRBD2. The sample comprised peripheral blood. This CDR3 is CASRGLAGGQNTDTQYF. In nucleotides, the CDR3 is TGTGCCAGTAGGGGTTTAGCGGGAGGCCAAAACACAGATACGCAGTATTTT.